This TCR beta chain was obtained from a study of PD-1 and CTLA-4 blockade in melanoma (dated by TCRdb to the early 2020s). Study-level background: The study compared how PD-1 blockade and CTLA-4 blockade affected the melanoma-reactive CD8 T cell response in patients with melanoma.

The CDR3 holds 11 amino acids from the cysteine to the phenylalanine. The sequence is cut down to CDR3 DNA, 33 bases in frame from base 1. CDR1 is given as SGHNT and CDR2 as YYREEE, both from the germline V gene (reference sequence). Trimming removed 4 bases from V and 9 bases from J, leaving 8 bases between the germline ends. Library preparation was by the immunoSEQ multiplex PCR assay. TCRdb took over this immuneACCESS table, retaining in-frame rearrangements with V and J assigned. Such tables are incomplete; in checked studies, under half of the missing clones stem from an unresolved V gene, and the remainder is unexplained. In all, the sample holds approximately 7,200 clones, and about four fifths of those were seen once. The top ten hold under 45% of the sample. About this clone: Its specific antigen is unknown. Base qualities were left out, and no much larger clone turns up one base away.

The source was CD8+ T cells from peripheral blood, collected before anti-PD-1 treatment. The TCR sequence derives from a human donor with melanoma. The V gene is TRBV5-4 and the J gene is TRBJ2-1, with an unclear D gene assignment. The DNA is as follows: TGTGCCAGCAGCCTTAGTAGTGAGCAGTTCTTC. This yields the protein CASSLSSEQFF.